Described below is a single TCR beta chain sequence and its context. Its antigen is still unknown. This sequence may be a read error, since a much larger clone differs from it by one base. The CDR3 contains 14 residues. CDR1 is SNHLY and CDR2 is FYNNEI in the germline V gene. CDR3 regions of TCR beta were amplified from RNA transcripts. HTBI primers were employed in first-round RT-PCR, then a second-round multiplex PCR followed. TCRdb itself ran the multiplex PCR reads through MiXCR, one entry per CDR3 protein. Of about 740,000 distinct CDR3 sequences in the sample, roughly 40% were seen once. Presentation of ophthalmopathy in the donors involved moderate-to-severe activity, CAS ≥3, NOSPECS ≥4 and a duration under 3 months. Orbital computed tomography and thyroid ultrasound, along with TRAb, serum thyroxine and clinical symptoms, underpinned diagnosis. PBMCs were isolated from a roughly 10 ml sample of fresh peripheral blood.

This specimen belongs to a study of Graves' ophthalmopathy and Graves' hyperthyroidism. Study results and caveats: Most thyroid-expanded clonotypes exceeding 0.001 frequency were also found in blood.

The sequence was obtained from an adult man with Graves' ophthalmopathy. The chain couples TRBV2 to TRBJ2-2, with D perhaps given as TRBD1 or TRBD2 (5 bases each). Sequencing was carried out using peripheral blood. As DNA, the CDR3 is TGTCCCACCTCCCGGGACGGCCGGACCGGGGAGCTGTTTTTT. This gives the protein CPTSRDGRTGELFF.